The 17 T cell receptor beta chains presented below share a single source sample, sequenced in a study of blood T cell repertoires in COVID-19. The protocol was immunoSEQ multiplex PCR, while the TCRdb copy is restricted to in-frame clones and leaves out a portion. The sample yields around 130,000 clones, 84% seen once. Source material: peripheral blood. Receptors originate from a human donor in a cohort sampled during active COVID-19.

Here the CDR3 DNA reads TGTGCCAGCAGATGGGACAGAGCAGGGGGGGGCTACACCTTC. The encoded protein is CASRWDRAGGGYTF. The chain couples TRBV6-5 to TRBJ1-2; 7 nucleotides agree with TRBD1. This CDR3 contains 14 residues. J was trimmed by 8 bases and V by 6 bases; bases with no gene match: 12. Germline lookup yields CDR1 MNHEY and CDR2 SVGAGI.

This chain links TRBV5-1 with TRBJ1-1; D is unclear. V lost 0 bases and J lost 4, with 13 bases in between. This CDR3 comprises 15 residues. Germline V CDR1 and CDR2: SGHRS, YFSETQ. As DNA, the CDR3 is TGCGCCAGCAGCTTGGCTGGAGGTAGAATCACTGAAGCTTTCTTT. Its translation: CASSLAGGRITEAFF.

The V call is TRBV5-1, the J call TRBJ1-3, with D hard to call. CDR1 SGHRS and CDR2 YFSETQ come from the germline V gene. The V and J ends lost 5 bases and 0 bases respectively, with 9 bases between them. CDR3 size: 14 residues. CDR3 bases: TGCGCCAGCAGGTTAGAAGTCTCTGGAAACACCATATATTTT. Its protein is CASRLEVSGNTIYF.

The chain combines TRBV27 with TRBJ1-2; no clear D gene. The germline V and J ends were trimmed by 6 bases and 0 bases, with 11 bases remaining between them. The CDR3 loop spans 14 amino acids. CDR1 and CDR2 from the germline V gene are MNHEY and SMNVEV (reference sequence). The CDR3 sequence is CASRRYGANYGYTF. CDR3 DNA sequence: TGTGCCAGCAGGAGGTATGGAGCTAACTATGGCTACACCTTC.

The CDR3 region has the DNA TGTGCCAGCAGACCCAGGGGGCAGGGCACTGAAGCTTTCTTT. Translated, it gives CASRPRGQGTEAFF. The chain links TRBV2 to TRBJ1-1; 8 nucleotides agree with TRBD1. The CDR3 is 14 amino acids. With V trimmed by 6 bases and J by 4 bases, 7 bases remained unmatched. CDR1 SNHLY and CDR2 FYNNEI come from the germline V gene.

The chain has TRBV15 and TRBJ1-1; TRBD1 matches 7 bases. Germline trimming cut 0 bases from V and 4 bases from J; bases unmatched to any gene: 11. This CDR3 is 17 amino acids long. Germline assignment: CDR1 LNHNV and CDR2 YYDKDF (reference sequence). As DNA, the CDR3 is TGTGCCACCAGCAGAGATATTTTTCGACAGGGTCCCACTGAAGCTTTCTTT. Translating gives CATSRDIFRQGPTEAFF.

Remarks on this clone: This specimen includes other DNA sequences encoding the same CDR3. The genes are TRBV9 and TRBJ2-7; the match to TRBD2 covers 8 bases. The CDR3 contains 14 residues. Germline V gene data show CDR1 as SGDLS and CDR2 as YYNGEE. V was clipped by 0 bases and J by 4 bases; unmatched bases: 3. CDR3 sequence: CASSVVSGGYEQYF. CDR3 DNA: TGTGCCAGCAGCGTAGTCAGCGGGGGATACGAGCAGTACTTC.

The CDR3 is CASRNRLVHPRETEAFF. The CDR3 nucleotides are TGTGCCAGCAGAAACAGGTTGGTCCACCCACGGGAGACTGAAGCTTTCTTT. This chain connects TRBV7-2 to TRBJ1-1; tentatively, D is TRBD1 (5 bases). The germline V and J ends were trimmed by 6 bases and 5 bases, with 25 bases remaining between them. Germline V lookup: CDR1 SGHTA, CDR2 FQGNSA. This CDR3 has 17 residues.

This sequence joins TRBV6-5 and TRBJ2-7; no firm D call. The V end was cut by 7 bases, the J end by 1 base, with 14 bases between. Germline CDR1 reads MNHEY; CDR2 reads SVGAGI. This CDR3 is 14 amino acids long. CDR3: CASKTTNPSYEQYF. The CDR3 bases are TGTGCCAGCAAAACGACAAACCCTTCCTACGAGCAGTACTTC.

DNA of the CDR3: TGTGCCAGCAGCTTGGACGGGGGGAACACTGAAGCTTTCTTT. It codes for CASSLDGGNTEAFF. This rearrangement joins TRBV5-4 to TRBJ1-1, with D tentatively TRBD1 (5 bases). Germline CDR1 is SGHNT and CDR2 is YYREEE (reference sequence). The CDR3 runs 14 residues. Trimming shortened V by 0 bases and J by 1 base, and 7 bases separated the two germline ends.

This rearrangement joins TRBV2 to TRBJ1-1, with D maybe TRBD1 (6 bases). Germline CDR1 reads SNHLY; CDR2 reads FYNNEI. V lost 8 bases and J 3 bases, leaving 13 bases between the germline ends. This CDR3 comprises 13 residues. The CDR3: CASYEQGYTEAFF. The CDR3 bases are TGTGCCAGCTACGAACAGGGTTACACTGAAGCTTTCTTT.

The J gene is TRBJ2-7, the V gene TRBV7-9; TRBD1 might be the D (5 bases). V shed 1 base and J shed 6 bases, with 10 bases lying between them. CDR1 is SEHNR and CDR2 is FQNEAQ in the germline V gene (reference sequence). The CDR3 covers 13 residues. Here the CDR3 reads CASSLDPRVEQYF. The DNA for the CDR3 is TGTGCCAGCAGCTTAGACCCCAGGGTCGAGCAGTACTTC.

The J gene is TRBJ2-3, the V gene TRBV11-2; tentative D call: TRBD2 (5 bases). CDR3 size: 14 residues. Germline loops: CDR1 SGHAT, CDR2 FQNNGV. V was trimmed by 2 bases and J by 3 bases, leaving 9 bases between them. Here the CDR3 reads CASSLSRVTDTQYF. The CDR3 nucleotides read TGTGCCAGCAGCTTATCGAGGGTGACAGATACGCAGTATTTT.

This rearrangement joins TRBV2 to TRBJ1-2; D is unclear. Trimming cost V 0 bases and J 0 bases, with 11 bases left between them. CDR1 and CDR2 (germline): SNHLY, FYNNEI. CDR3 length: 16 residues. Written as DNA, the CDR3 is TGTGCCAGCAGTGAAGCGGGGAGGGTTACTAACTATGGCTACACCTTC. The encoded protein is CASSEAGRVTNYGYTF.

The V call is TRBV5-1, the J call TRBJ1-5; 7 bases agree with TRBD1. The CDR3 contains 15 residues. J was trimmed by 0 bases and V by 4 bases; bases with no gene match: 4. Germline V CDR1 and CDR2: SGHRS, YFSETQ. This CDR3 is CASSPQGSSNQPQHF. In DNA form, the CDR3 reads TGCGCCAGCAGCCCACAGGGGTCTAGCAATCAGCCCCAGCATTTT.

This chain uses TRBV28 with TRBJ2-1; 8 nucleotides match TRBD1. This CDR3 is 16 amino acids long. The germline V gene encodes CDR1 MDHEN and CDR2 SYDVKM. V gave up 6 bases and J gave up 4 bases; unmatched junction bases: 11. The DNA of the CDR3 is TGTGCCAGCAGCTCCGTGAGGACAGGGCTTTACAATGAGCAGTTCTTC. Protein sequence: CASSSVRTGLYNEQFF.

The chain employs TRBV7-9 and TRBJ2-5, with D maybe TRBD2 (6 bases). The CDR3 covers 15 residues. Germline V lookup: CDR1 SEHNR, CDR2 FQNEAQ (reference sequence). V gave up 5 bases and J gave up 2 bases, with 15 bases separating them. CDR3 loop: CASSPEAGAQETQYF. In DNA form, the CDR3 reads TGTGCCAGCAGCCCCGAAGCGGGTGCGCAAGAGACCCAGTACTTC. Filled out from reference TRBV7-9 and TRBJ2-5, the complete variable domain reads DTGVSQNPRHKITKRGQNVTFRCDPISEHNRLYWYRQTLGQGPEFLTYFQNEAQLEKSRLLSDRFSAERPKGSFSTLEIQRTEQGDSAMYLCASSPEAGAQETQYFGPGTRLLVL.